Shown below are 18 T cell receptor beta chains from a single sample sequenced in a study of beta chain features in type 1 diabetes. Study outcomes and limitations: When Type 1 diabetes patients were examined, their TCRB CDR3s proved moderately but significantly shorter in all four CD4+ subsets.

Which antigens these TCRs recognize remains unknown. The sequenced template was cDNA made from the entire isolated RNA. Sequenced by immunoSEQ multiplex PCR; TCRdb stores in-frame clones only, minus some. Altogether over 600,000 clones are present, roughly an eighth being singletons, with the ten largest covering around 0.12%. Sequenced sample: naive CD4+ T cells from blood. The receptors originated from a man in his thirties or forties with type 1 diabetes.

V is TRBV18 and J is TRBJ1-5; D gene unclear. Germline assignment: CDR1 KGHSH and CDR2 LQKENI. The CDR3 sequence is 16 residues long. The V end lost 6 bases, the J end lost 1 base, and 16 bases lay between the germline ends. In DNA form, the CDR3 reads TGTGCCAGCTCCTCTGAGGAGGGTGGGAGCAATCAGCCCCAGCATTTT. Translation: CASSSEEGGSNQPQHF. The full variable domain, with the rest looked up from reference TRBV18 and TRBJ1-5, is NAGVMQNPRHLVRRRGQEARLRCSPMKGHSHVYWYRQLPEEGLKFMVYLQKENIIDESGMPKERFSAEFPKEGPSILRIQQVVRGDSAAYFCASSSEEGGSNQPQHFGDGTRLSIL.

The chain has TRBV5-1 and TRBJ2-5; no clear D gene. The CDR3 runs 14 residues. With 0 bases removed from V and 5 bases from J, the gap between germline ends came to 11 bases. Germline assignment: CDR1 SGHRS and CDR2 YFSETQ. The CDR3 region has the DNA TGCGCCAGCAGCTTGGATTCGGAGTTGGAGACCCAGTACTTC. Protein product: CASSLDSELETQYF.

Notes on this clone: Within the sample, other DNA sequences also encode this same CDR3. The chain carries TRBV5-1 and TRBJ1-5, with D possibly TRBD1 on 5 matching bases. This CDR3 is built from 14 residues. Per germline, CDR1 SGHRS and CDR2 YFSETQ. With 0 bases removed from V and 4 bases from J, the gap between germline ends came to 8 bases. The CDR3 DNA reads TGCGCCAGCAGCTTGGGCGAGGGGAATCAGCCCCAGCATTTT. Amino acids: CASSLGEGNQPQHF.

This sequence joins TRBV6-5 and TRBJ1-2, with D unclear. V lost 5 bases and J 4 bases, leaving 14 bases between the germline ends. This CDR3 has 14 amino acids. Looked up from germline, CDR1 is MNHEY and CDR2 is SVGAGI. CDR3 sequence: CASSKDQQPYGYTF. As DNA, the CDR3 is TGTGCCAGCAGTAAGGACCAGCAACCCTATGGCTACACCTTC.

This clone turned up a few times. V gene TRBV28 combines with J gene TRBJ2-3; possible D gene TRBD1, 5 bases. Trimming took off 6 bases at V and 5 bases at J, with 6 bases between the two ends. Germline assignment: CDR1 MDHEN and CDR2 SYDVKM. The CDR3 extends over 11 amino acids. CDR3 protein: CASSDRDTQYF. The CDR3 DNA sequence: TGTGCCAGCAGCGACAGAGATACGCAGTATTTT.

In its sample, this clone was seen a few times. The genes are TRBV5-1 and TRBJ1-2; D gene uncertain. Germline CDR1 SGHRS, CDR2 YFSETQ. Trimming shortened V by 0 bases and J by 7 bases, and 19 bases separated the two germline ends. The length of the CDR3 is 16 residues. The CDR3 loop is CASSLEGYNSHLGYTF. The CDR3, as DNA: TGCGCCAGCAGCTTGGAAGGTTACAACTCCCACCTTGGCTACACCTTC.

V gene TRBV6-5 combines with J gene TRBJ2-5, with D possibly being TRBD1 (5 bases). The V end lost 5 bases, the J end lost 7 bases, and 14 bases lay between the germline ends. CDR1 and CDR2 (germline): MNHEY, SVGAGI. The CDR3 is 13 residues long. The CDR3 reads CASSHRGFGTQYF. The CDR3 DNA is TGTGCCAGCAGTCATAGGGGATTTGGGACCCAGTACTTC.

This chain links TRBV9 with TRBJ1-2, with D unresolved. The CDR3 totals 13 residues. The V gene's germline CDR1 is SGDLS and CDR2 YYNGEE. V lost 3 bases to trimming and J lost 8 bases, with 14 bases between them. The chain's CDR3 is CASSAFEALGYTF. The CDR3 region has the DNA TGTGCCAGCAGCGCCTTTGAGGCTTTGGGCTACACCTTC.

This clone has more than one count but fewer than ten. The chain joins TRBV6-5 to TRBJ2-3; 8 bases map to TRBD2. CDR3 length: 14 residues. The trim removed 7 bases at V and 4 bases at J, leaving 7 bases unmatched. The germline V gene has CDR1 MNHEY and CDR2 SVGAGI. CDR3 sequence (DNA): TGTGCCAGCAAAATTAGCGGGGCCGCAGATACGCAGTATTTT. The encoded protein is CASKISGAADTQYF.

This clone came up a few times. The chain combines TRBV29-1 with TRBJ2-7; D is ambiguous. The CDR3 is made up of 12 amino acids. Trimming removed 4 bases from V and 6 bases from J, with 13 bases in between. Germline V gives CDR1 SQVTM, CDR2 ANQGSEA. The CDR3 region has the DNA TGCAGCGTTGGTACGAACACGGGCGAGCAGTACTTC. Amino acid sequence: CSVGTNTGEQYF.

This clone was counted only a few times. The chain combines TRBV5-1 with TRBJ2-3; D unclear. The V end was cut by 4 bases, the J end by 1 base, with 10 bases between. Germline CDR1 reads SGHRS; CDR2 reads YFSETQ. This CDR3 region has 14 residues. This chain's CDR3 is CASSTRIRTDTQYF. In nucleotides, the CDR3 is TGCGCCAGCAGCACCCGGATCCGCACAGATACGCAGTATTTT.

This clone was counted a few times. The rearrangement links TRBV6-5 to TRBJ2-7; a weak D match, TRBD2 (5 bases). V lost 5 bases to trimming and J lost 4 bases, with 9 bases between them. Germline V gene lookup returns CDR1 MNHEY and CDR2 SVGAGI. There are 12 residues in the CDR3. The chain's CDR3 is CASSEEGYEQYF. Written as DNA, the CDR3 is TGTGCCAGCAGTGAAGAGGGTTACGAGCAGTACTTC.

This clone has only a few counts. The chain joins TRBV29-1 to TRBJ1-2, with a possible D match to TRBD1 (5 bases). This CDR3 is 12 amino acids long. CDR1 SQVTM and CDR2 ANQGSEA come from the germline V gene. The germline V and J ends were trimmed by 4 bases and 6 bases, with 12 bases remaining between them. The CDR3 bases are TGCAGCGTTGGGGGCCCGACAGATGGCTACACCTTC. Translation: CSVGGPTDGYTF.

The CDR3 loop is CASIYGQGLGSPLHF. The CDR3, as DNA: TGTGCCAGTATCTACGGACAGGGCTTAGGGTCACCCCTCCACTTT. The J gene is TRBJ1-6, the V gene TRBV2; TRBD1 aligns across 8 bases. The CDR3 covers 15 residues. Germline-derived CDR1 and CDR2 are SNHLY and FYNNEI. V lost 9 bases and J lost 10; bases outside the gene matches: 14.

In its sample, this clone was seen a few times. This sequence joins TRBV5-1 and TRBJ1-1, with D possibly TRBD1 on 5 matching bases. This CDR3 is built from 14 residues. Trimming took off 4 bases at V and 1 base at J, with 11 bases between the two ends. Germline-derived CDR1 and CDR2 are SGHRS and YFSETQ. The CDR3 region has the DNA TGCGCCAGCAGCCACGGGACGGAGAACACTGAAGCTTTCTTT. Protein product: CASSHGTENTEAFF.

The chain recombines TRBV30 with TRBJ2-2; no definite D call. V was clipped by 3 bases and J by 0 bases, with 5 bases between them. Per the germline V gene, CDR1 is GTSNPN and CDR2 is SVGIG (reference sequence). The CDR3 extends over 13 amino acids. CDR3 amino acids: CAWSPPNTGELFF. CDR3 in DNA: TGTGCCTGGAGCCCCCCGAACACCGGGGAGCTGTTTTTT. Full variable domain (missing parts from reference TRBV30 and TRBJ2-2): SQTIHQWPATLVQPVGSPLSLECTVEGTSNPNLYWYRQAAGRGLQLLFYSVGIGQISSEVPQNLSASRPQDRQFILSSKKLLLSDSGFYLCAWSPPNTGELFFGEGSRLTVL.

This chain links TRBV6-6 with TRBJ2-5, with D tentatively TRBD1 or TRBD2 (6 bases each). The V and J ends lost 9 bases and 0 bases respectively, with 17 bases between them. CDR3 length: 15 amino acids. From germline, CDR1 is MNHNY and CDR2 SVGAGI (reference sequence). The CDR3 nucleotides read TGTGCCAGTAAAGGGGGGATAAGCCACCAAGAGACCCAGTACTTC. This translates into CASKGGISHQETQYF.

To note about this clone: The sample contains more than one DNA sequence encoding this CDR3. The chain couples TRBV7-2 to TRBJ2-5, with 10 bases that match TRBD1. The CDR3 consists of 14 residues. Germline trimming cut 5 bases from V and 4 bases from J; bases unmatched to any gene: 4. Germline V lookup: CDR1 SGHTA, CDR2 FQGNSA. For the CDR3, the DNA is TGTGCCAGCAGCCCGGGACAGGGGAGAGAGACCCAGTACTTC. It yields the protein CASSPGQGRETQYF.